This T cell receptor (beta chain) was recorded in a study of blood T cell repertoires in COVID-19. As for the study in general: Sites across the United States, Italy and Spain contributed samples from acute and convalescent COVID-19. Sources were T cells, B-cell-depleted T cells, or PBMCs; the material itself was cDNA or gDNA.

Trimming at V came to 4 bases and at J to 3 bases, leaving 4 bases not matched to a gene. The CDR3 is 13 residues long. Germline V gene lookup returns CDR1 SGHRS and CDR2 YFSETQ. Seattle participants joined during active infection and were tracked over time. Source study methods: Researchers report that nucleated cell counts were estimated from reference gene primer amplification. Sequenced by immunoSEQ multiplex PCR; TCRdb stores in-frame clones only, minus some. The V and J calls and the clone size are those of that table, but D and trimming were determined from the DNA. This sample has around 90,000 clones, with 85% to 90% found just once.

The sample was peripheral blood. V and J are TRBV5-1 and TRBJ2-7; 7 bases line up with TRBD1. This receptor was taken from a middle-aged man with COVID-19, enrolled during active disease. CDR3 residues: CASSGRQGYEQYF. DNA for the CDR3: TGCGCCAGCAGCGGGAGACAGGGCTACGAGCAGTACTTC. Filled out from reference TRBV5-1 and TRBJ2-7, the complete variable domain reads KAGVTQTPRYLIKTRGQQVTLSCSPISGHRSVSWYQQTPGQGLQFLFEYFSETQRNKGNFPGRFSGRQFSNSRSEMNVSTLELGDSALYLCASSGRQGYEQYFGPGTRLTVT.